The 32 T cell receptor beta chains below were found in one sample sequenced in a study of T cell repertoires in cytomegalovirus infection. MiXCR, run by TCRdb on the reads, gives a single entry per CDR3 protein. The sample contains approximately 590,000 distinct CDR3 sequences, approximately 40% of which appear only once. Their antigens are not known. This specimen consisted of cultured PBMCs, obtained from culture after CMV antigen stimulation. These receptor sequences come from a human donor in good health (CMV status not recorded). Some clones in this sample may be carry-over from other donors' samples.

This clonotype was picked up one time. J is TRBJ2-3 and V is TRBV7-9; 7 bases are shared with TRBD2. CDR1 is SEHNR, CDR2 FQNEAQ, per germline (reference sequence). The CDR3 covers 17 residues. The ends lost 3 bases at V and 4 bases at J; junction bases unmatched: 13. The CDR3 here is CASSLGTGTIYPDTQYF. The CDR3 DNA follows: TGTGCCAGCAGCTTGGGCACCGGGACTATTTACCCAGATACGCAGTATTTT.

The rearrangement uses TRBV7-2 and TRBJ2-1, with D unresolved. CDR1 and CDR2 from the germline V gene are SGHTA and FQGNSA. The ends were cut back, 3 bases at V and 7 bases at J, with 4 bases in the middle. The CDR3 has 11 amino acids. This CDR3 is CASSFRNEQFF. The CDR3 nucleotides read TGTGCCAGCAGCTTTCGGAATGAGCAGTTCTTC.

This clonotype was recorded only once. The chain couples TRBV4-1 to TRBJ2-1, with 13 positions matching TRBD2. Looked up from germline, CDR1 is MGHRA and CDR2 is YSYEKL. J was trimmed by 2 bases and V by 3 bases; bases with no gene match: 4. This CDR3 contains 17 residues. The CDR3 DNA sequence: TGCGCCAGCAGCCACCTACTAGCGGGAGGGCCCTACAATGAGCAGTTCTTC. It specifies CASSHLLAGGPYNEQFF.

This clonotype was detected a few times. The chain is built from TRBV7-8 and TRBJ2-2; TRBD1 matches at 7 bases. Unmatched junction bases numbered 7, after V lost 6 bases and J lost 3 bases. Germline loops: CDR1 SGHVS, CDR2 FQNEAQ. The CDR3 spans 15 residues. The CDR3 here is CASSDREWDTGELFF. The CDR3 DNA sequence: TGTGCCAGCAGTGACAGGGAGTGGGACACCGGGGAGCTGTTTTTT.

This clonotype was picked up a small number of times. The rearrangement links TRBV5-4 to TRBJ1-1; possible D gene TRBD1, 5 bases. This CDR3 is built from 15 residues. Trimming removed 0 bases from V and 0 bases from J, with 9 bases in between. Germline-derived CDR1 and CDR2 are SGHNT and YYREEE (reference sequence). In DNA, the CDR3 is TGTGCCAGCAGCTTGGGGGGACCCCTGAACACTGAAGCTTTCTTT. Its translation: CASSLGGPLNTEAFF.

J is TRBJ2-3 and V is TRBV7-2, with 9 bases aligning to TRBD2. Germline V lookup: CDR1 SGHTA, CDR2 FQGNSA. This CDR3 is built from 19 residues. J gave up 5 bases and V 2 bases, and 17 bases lay outside the gene matches. This CDR3 reads CASSLIEFAGGPVRDTQYF. CDR3 bases: TGTGCCAGCAGCTTAATTGAATTCGCGGGAGGGCCAGTTAGAGATACGCAGTATTTT.

J is TRBJ2-1 and V is TRBV5-1; possibly TRBD1 for D (6 bases). Between the trimmed V and J ends, which lost 4 bases and 4 bases, there was a span of 12 bases. The length of the CDR3 is 14 residues. Germline values: CDR1 SGHRS, CDR2 YFSETQ. The CDR3, as DNA: TGCGCCAGCAGCCCGTCAGGGGTATACAATGAGCAGTTCTTC. Translation gives CASSPSGVYNEQFF.

This clonotype came up once. V gene TRBV2 combines with J gene TRBJ1-4; unclear D gene. Germline CDR1 SNHLY, CDR2 FYNNEI. The CDR3 loop spans 13 amino acids. V lost 4 bases to trimming and J lost 4 bases, with 7 bases between them. The CDR3 protein is CASSVELNEKLFF. CDR3 in DNA: TGTGCCAGCAGTGTAGAGCTTAATGAAAAACTGTTTTTT.

This clonotype was observed a handful of times. CDR3 loop: CASSEDPRIPYGYTF. CDR3 DNA sequence: TGTGCCAGCAGTGAAGATCCCAGGATCCCCTATGGCTACACCTTC. The chain combines TRBV6-1 with TRBJ1-2; D is ambiguous. The V gene's germline CDR1 is MNHNS and CDR2 SASEGT. The CDR3 is 15 amino acids. Trimming stripped 1 base from V and 4 bases from J, with 13 bases between.

This rearrangement joins TRBV19 to TRBJ2-6; 13 nucleotides line up with TRBD2. Germline lookup yields CDR1 LNHDA and CDR2 SQIVND (reference sequence). Trimming cost V 7 bases and J 3 bases; bases outside gene matches: 3. The CDR3 runs to 16 residues. CDR3 coding DNA: TGTGCCAGTATGAGACTAGCGGGAGGTGGGGCCAACGTCCTGACTTTC. The encoded protein is CASMRLAGGGANVLTF.

This clonotype was seen only a few times. The rearrangement links TRBV7-9 to TRBJ2-7; 7 bases match TRBD1. V shed 6 bases and J 0 bases; nucleotides not matched to a gene: 8. Germline V gene sequence: CDR1 SEHNR, CDR2 FQNEAQ (reference sequence). CDR3 size: 15 residues. The CDR3 loop reads CASRKIGDSSYEQYF. In DNA form, the CDR3 reads TGTGCCAGCAGGAAAATAGGGGACAGCTCCTACGAGCAGTACTTC.

The chain has TRBV25-1 and TRBJ2-3, with 11 bases matching TRBD2. The CDR3 extends over 17 amino acids. After removal of 2 bases from V and 3 bases from J, the junction contained 7 bases not matched to a gene. Per germline, CDR1 MGHDK and CDR2 SYGVNS. This CDR3 is CASSETLAGGETDTQYF. The CDR3 DNA follows: TGTGCCAGCAGTGAAACCCTAGCGGGGGGTGAGACAGATACGCAGTATTTT.

A few counts support this clonotype. The chain employs TRBV10-3 and TRBJ2-1; TRBD2 agrees at 14 bases. Germline lookup yields CDR1 ENHRY and CDR2 SYGVKD. This CDR3 is 20 amino acids long. Trimming at V came to 2 bases and at J to 6 bases, leaving 15 bases not matched to a gene. The CDR3 DNA is TGTGCCATCAGTGAGGAACAAGTGACTAGCGGGGGGGCCATGTCCAATGAGCAGTTCTTC. Its protein is CAISEEQVTSGGAMSNEQFF.

The chain joins TRBV5-1 to TRBJ2-1; D uncertain. This CDR3 has 13 amino acids. Germline V gives CDR1 SGHRS, CDR2 YFSETQ. Trimming took 3 bases from V and 6 from J, leaving 10 bases between them. CDR3 in amino acids: CASSWTLGNEQFF. The DNA for the CDR3 is TGCGCCAGCAGCTGGACCCTAGGCAATGAGCAGTTCTTC.

This clonotype was seen at least ten times. The CDR3 DNA reads TGTGCCAGCAGCTGGGACAGGGATCAGCCCCAGCATTTT. Protein: CASSWDRDQPQHF. V and J are TRBV7-8 and TRBJ1-5; TRBD1 matches at 9 bases. The CDR3 contains 13 residues. The germline CDR1 and CDR2 sequences are SGHVS and FQNEAQ. V lost 4 bases to trimming and J lost 5 bases; unmatched junction nucleotides: 0.

The rearrangement uses TRBV20-1 and TRBJ1-2, with unresolved D. Germline V lookup: CDR1 DFQATT, CDR2 SNEGSKA (reference sequence). This CDR3 has 13 amino acids. Between the trimmed V and J ends, which lost 3 bases and 6 bases, there was a span of 14 bases. CDR3 loop: CSASSRGWDGYTF. The CDR3 region has the DNA TGCAGTGCTAGTAGCCGGGGTTGGGATGGCTACACCTTC.

The sample holds a few counts of this clonotype. The V and J genes are TRBV28 and TRBJ1-2; D is uncertain. Germline CDR1 and CDR2: MDHEN and SYDVKM. The CDR3 is 14 residues long. The V gene lost 1 base and the J gene lost 4 bases, with 10 bases spanning the gap. The CDR3 reads CASSLSTGGYGYTF. Written as DNA, the CDR3 is TGTGCCAGCAGTTTATCAACCGGCGGCTATGGCTACACCTTC.

The chain has TRBV4-1 and TRBJ2-1; TRBD1 matches 11 bases. The V gene's germline CDR1 is MGHRA and CDR2 YSYEKL. Trimming removed 4 bases from V and 1 base from J; junction bases left unmatched: 3. The CDR3 has 16 residues. DNA of the CDR3: TGCGCCAGCAGCCTAGGGACAGGGGGGTCCTACAATGAGCAGTTCTTC. Translating it yields CASSLGTGGSYNEQFF.

The chain couples TRBV20-1 to TRBJ1-3; possibly TRBD1 for D (6 bases). The V end was cut by 5 bases, the J end by 4 bases, with 12 bases between. Per the germline V gene, CDR1 is DFQATT and CDR2 is SNEGSKA (reference sequence). The CDR3 sequence is 13 residues long. CDR3 DNA sequence: TGCAGTGCTCGCCGCACAGGGGGAAACACCATATATTTT. The encoded protein is CSARRTGGNTIYF.

This clonotype was seen more than once but under ten times. CDR3 sequence reads: CASSEKLYEQYF. The CDR3 DNA reads as TGTGCCAGCAGCGAGAAACTCTACGAGCAGTACTTC. The genes are TRBV7-9 and TRBJ2-7, with D uncertain. The germline V and J ends were trimmed by 5 bases and 3 bases, with 8 bases remaining between them. The CDR3 totals 12 residues. Germline assignment: CDR1 SEHNR and CDR2 FQNEAQ (reference sequence).

This clonotype was detected a few times. V is TRBV27 and J is TRBJ2-3; no clear D. Germline lookup yields CDR1 MNHEY and CDR2 SMNVEV (reference sequence). V dropped 0 bases and J dropped 1 base, with 5 bases sitting between them. This CDR3 spans 14 amino acids. The CDR3 region is CASSLSMGTDTQYF. The CDR3 DNA reads as TGTGCCAGCAGTTTATCGATGGGCACAGATACGCAGTATTTT.

The rearrangement uses TRBV20-1 and TRBJ2-5; 7 bases are a match to TRBD1. This CDR3 comprises 11 residues. In germline, CDR1 is DFQATT, CDR2 SNEGSKA (reference sequence). The junction had 1 base not matched to a gene; V was cut back by 5 bases and J by 4 bases. DNA for the CDR3: TGCAGTGCTCCAGGGGGAGAGACCCAGTACTTC. It encodes CSAPGGETQYF.

This clonotype was seen many times. The genes are TRBV7-2 and TRBJ1-1; no clear D. CDR1 SGHTA and CDR2 FQGNSA come from the germline V gene. Trimming cost V 5 bases and J 2 bases, with 9 bases left between them. This CDR3 spans 13 amino acids. The CDR3 DNA reads as TGTGCCAGCAGCCGGGAGGGAAACACTGAAGCTTTCTTT. This codes for CASSREGNTEAFF.

This clonotype came up once. This rearrangement joins TRBV7-9 to TRBJ1-6, with D maybe TRBD1 (6 bases). This CDR3 has 13 amino acids. Germline CDR1 is SEHNR and CDR2 is FQNEAQ (reference sequence). Trimming left V 4 bases short and J 8 bases short, with 9 bases between. The CDR3 region is CASSSGVDSPLHF. CDR3 DNA sequence: TGTGCCAGCAGCTCAGGGGTTGATTCACCCCTCCACTTT.

This chain uses TRBV11-2 with TRBJ2-2; 8 nucleotides agree with TRBD2. The CDR3 length is 15 residues. V shed 5 bases and J 4 bases; nucleotides not matched to a gene: 6. Germline lookup yields CDR1 SGHAT and CDR2 FQNNGV. The CDR3 DNA sequence: TGTGCCAGCAGCCCTTTCGGGGGGGGCACCGGGGAGCTGTTTTTT. Translating gives CASSPFGGGTGELFF.

This clonotype was recorded a few times. The rearrangement joins TRBV7-8 to TRBJ2-7, with D unclear. The CDR3 extends over 14 amino acids. Germline loops: CDR1 SGHVS, CDR2 FQNEAQ. V was clipped by 5 bases and J by 2 bases, with 13 bases between them. The CDR3 reads CASSPATLTYEQYF. The DNA for the CDR3 is TGTGCCAGCAGCCCCGCGACCCTCACCTACGAGCAGTACTTC.

This clonotype showed up just a few times. The rearrangement links TRBV7-9 to TRBJ1-5; D gene unclear. The V end was cut by 5 bases, the J end by 3 bases, with 11 bases between. Germline CDR1 SEHNR, CDR2 FQNEAQ (reference sequence). This CDR3 has 14 residues. CDR3 DNA sequence: TGTGCCAGCAGCCGAAGGATAGTCAATCAGCCCCAGCATTTT. Amino acids: CASSRRIVNQPQHF.

This clonotype was observed a handful of times. The chain uses TRBV13 and TRBJ1-4; D is perhaps TRBD1 (6 bases). Between the trimmed V and J ends, which lost 0 bases and 6 bases, there was a span of 11 bases. The germline CDR1 and CDR2 sequences are PRHDT and FYEKMQ (reference sequence). This CDR3 contains 15 residues. CDR3 in amino acids: CASSLGHGGDEKLFF. The CDR3 region has the DNA TGTGCCAGCAGCTTAGGCCACGGGGGCGATGAAAAACTGTTTTTT.

The chain recombines TRBV19 with TRBJ1-2; no clear D gene. The length of the CDR3 is 16 residues. Germline lookup yields CDR1 LNHDA and CDR2 SQIVND (reference sequence). V shed 6 bases and J shed 4 bases, with 21 bases lying between them. CDR3 region: CASSLPNSWSSYGYTF. Written as DNA, the CDR3 is TGTGCCAGTAGCCTCCCTAACAGTTGGAGCAGCTATGGCTACACCTTC.

There are a few counts of this clonotype. The chain links TRBV19 to TRBJ1-5, with D unresolved. The V end lost 0 bases, the J end lost 7 bases, and 10 bases lay between the germline ends. CDR3 length: 14 amino acids. The germline V gene encodes CDR1 LNHDA and CDR2 SQIVND (reference sequence). Written as DNA, the CDR3 is TGTGCCAGTAGTATAGAGGGGTTTCGGCAGCCCCAGCATTTT. Protein sequence: CASSIEGFRQPQHF.

The gene calls are TRBV20-1 and TRBJ2-2; tentative D call: TRBD1 (5 bases). Trimming left V 2 bases short and J 6 bases short, with 10 bases between. Germline assignment: CDR1 DFQATT and CDR2 SNEGSKA (reference sequence). The CDR3 runs 13 residues. DNA for the CDR3: TGCAGTGCTAGAAGCAGGGTGGCCGGGGAGCTGTTTTTT. Its protein is CSARSRVAGELFF.

There are a few counts of this clonotype. V usage is TRBV10-3 and J usage is TRBJ2-5, with D possibly TRBD2 on 6 matching bases. CDR1 ENHRY and CDR2 SYGVKD come from the germline V gene. V shed 5 bases and J shed 5 bases, with 18 bases lying between them. This CDR3 contains 15 residues. CDR3 loop: CAISFDHRRVETQYF. The CDR3 DNA is TGTGCCATCAGTTTTGACCATAGGAGGGTTGAGACCCAGTACTTC.